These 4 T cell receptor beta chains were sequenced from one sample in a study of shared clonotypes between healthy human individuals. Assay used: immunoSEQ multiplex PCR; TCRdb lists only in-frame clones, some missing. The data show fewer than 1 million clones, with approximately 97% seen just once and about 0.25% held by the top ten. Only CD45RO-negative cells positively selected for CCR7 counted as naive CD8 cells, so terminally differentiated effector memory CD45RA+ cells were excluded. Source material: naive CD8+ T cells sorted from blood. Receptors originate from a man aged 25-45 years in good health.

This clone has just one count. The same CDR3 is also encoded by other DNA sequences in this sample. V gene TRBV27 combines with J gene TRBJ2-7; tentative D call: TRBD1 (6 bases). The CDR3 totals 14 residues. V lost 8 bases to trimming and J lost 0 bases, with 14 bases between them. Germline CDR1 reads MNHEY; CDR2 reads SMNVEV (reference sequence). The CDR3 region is CASSRGRSSYEQYF. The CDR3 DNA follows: TGTGCCAGCTCCAGGGGTAGGAGCTCCTACGAGCAGTACTTC.

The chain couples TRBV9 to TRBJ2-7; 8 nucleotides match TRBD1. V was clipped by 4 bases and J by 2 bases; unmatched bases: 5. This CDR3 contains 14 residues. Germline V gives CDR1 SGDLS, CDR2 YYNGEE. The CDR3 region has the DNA TGTGCCAGCAGCATTACACAGGGGGCCTACGAGCAGTACTTC. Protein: CASSITQGAYEQYF.

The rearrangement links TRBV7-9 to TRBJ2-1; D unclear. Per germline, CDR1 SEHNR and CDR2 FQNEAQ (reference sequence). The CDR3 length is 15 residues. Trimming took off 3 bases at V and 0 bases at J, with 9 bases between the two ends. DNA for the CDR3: TGTGCCAGCAGCTTCCCAGGTGGCTCCTACAATGAGCAGTTCTTC. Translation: CASSFPGGSYNEQFF.

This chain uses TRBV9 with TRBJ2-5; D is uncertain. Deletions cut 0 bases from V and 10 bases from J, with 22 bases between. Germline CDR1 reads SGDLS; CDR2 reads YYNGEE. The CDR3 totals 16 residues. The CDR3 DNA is TGTGCCAGCAGCGTAGGGGGATCCCCGATTGTTGATTACCAGTACTTC. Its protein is CASSVGGSPIVDYQYF.